Given below is one TCR beta chain in context. These data are taken from a study of cytomegalovirus exposure and HLA in healthy donors. Researchers ran the PCR with 60 Vbeta and 13 Jbeta primers. The table came from immunoSEQ multiplex PCR; TCRdb's copy has only in-frame clones and leaves some out. Altogether some 120,000 clones are present, over 65% being singletons, with the ten largest covering less than 2%. The germline V gene encodes CDR1 SGHDT and CDR2 YYEEEE. Trimming left V 0 bases short and J 7 bases short, with 8 bases between. The CDR3 extends over 13 amino acids. The V gene is TRBV5-6, the J gene TRBJ1-5; weak D call: TRBD1 (6 bases). Sequencing input: PBMCs. This sequence was found in a man aged 45-65 years in good health and CMV-seronegative. In DNA form, the CDR3 reads TGTGCCAGCAGCTTGGCCAGGGGACAGCCCCAGCATTTT. This sequence encodes CASSLARGQPQHF.